The 31 T cell receptor beta chains presented below share a single source sample, sequenced in a study of post-analysis software for immune sequencing data. General study points: Compared with controls, patients had more of about 5 TRBV segments, including TRBV5-6, TRBV5-1 and TRBV20-1.

These TCRs' antigens remain unknown. Unique-molecular-identifier-tagged TCR beta cDNA libraries were used. TCRdb ran MiXCR on the PCR reads and lists one entry per CDR3 protein. The table shows roughly 800,000 distinct CDR3 sequences, with 35% to 55% occurring only once. Sequencing was done on a sample of blood. Receptors originate from a girl under 18 with multiple sclerosis.

V usage is TRBV6-6 and J usage is TRBJ2-3; the match to TRBD2 covers 14 bases. Germline trimming cut 5 bases from V and 8 bases from J; bases unmatched to any gene: 6. CDR3 length equals 15 residues. Germline CDR1 MNHNY, CDR2 SVGAGI (reference sequence). The CDR3 here is CASSPTSGRAGTQYF. The CDR3 DNA sequence: TGTGCCAGCAGTCCGACTAGCGGGAGGGCCGGTACGCAGTATTTT.

The chain carries TRBV27 and TRBJ1-2; D gene uncertain. The CDR3 consists of 14 residues. Trimming took off 2 bases at V and 5 bases at J, with 12 bases between the two ends. Germline CDR1 MNHEY, CDR2 SMNVEV (reference sequence). The CDR3 is CASSLASGGYGYTF. CDR3 sequence (DNA): TGTGCCAGCAGTTTAGCATCGGGAGGGTATGGCTACACCTTC.

This chain links TRBV5-1 with TRBJ2-3, with 9 bases matching TRBD1. CDR3 length equals 17 residues. V shed 4 bases and J 4 bases; nucleotides not matched to a gene: 13. CDR1 is SGHRS and CDR2 is YFSETQ in the germline V gene. As DNA, the CDR3 is TGCGCCAGCAGCCGTAGCTGGACAGGGGCTTTGGCAGATACGCAGTATTTT. Protein sequence: CASSRSWTGALADTQYF.

This sequence joins TRBV5-1 and TRBJ1-2, with TRBD1 identical over 8 bases. Germline V lookup: CDR1 SGHRS, CDR2 YFSETQ. The CDR3 is 14 amino acids. V gave up 0 bases and J gave up 6 bases; unmatched junction bases: 4. Here the CDR3 reads CASSLARQGNGYTF. The CDR3 coding sequence is TGCGCCAGCAGCTTGGCCAGACAGGGGAATGGCTACACCTTC.

This sequence joins TRBV5-6 and TRBJ1-4, with 9 bases fitting TRBD1. With V trimmed by 2 bases and J by 8 bases, 13 bases remained unmatched. Germline V gene sequence: CDR1 SGHDT, CDR2 YYEEEE. The CDR3 loop spans 17 amino acids. In nucleotides, the CDR3 is TGTGCCAGCAGCTTACGACAGGGGGTGCCACAAGAGGAAAAACTGTTTTTT. Its translation: CASSLRQGVPQEEKLFF.

The chain recombines TRBV7-2 with TRBJ2-7; 14 bases match TRBD2. V lost 5 bases and J lost 2; bases outside the gene matches: 11. The CDR3 covers 18 residues. Per germline, CDR1 SGHTA and CDR2 FQGNSA. CDR3 in amino acids: CASSPQTSGRGFAYEQYF. CDR3 coding DNA: TGTGCCAGCAGCCCCCAGACTAGCGGGAGGGGTTTCGCCTACGAGCAGTACTTC.

This clonotype was detected a few times. The rearrangement uses TRBV7-6 and TRBJ2-7, with a weak D call TRBD1 (6 bases). Trimming took off 1 base at V and 0 bases at J, with 10 bases between the two ends. Germline loops: CDR1 SGHVS, CDR2 FNYEAQ. The length of the CDR3 is 15 residues. The CDR3 bases are TGTGCCAGCAGCTTAGAACCGGACAGCTCCTACGAGCAGTACTTC. Translation gives CASSLEPDSSYEQYF.

The chain joins TRBV20-1 to TRBJ2-3; TRBD1 matches 8 bases. The J segment lost 0 bases and the V segment lost 5 bases, leaving 7 bases of the junction unmatched. This CDR3 region has 15 residues. Germline CDR1 and CDR2: DFQATT and SNEGSKA (reference sequence). CDR3 sequence: CSAAPYRGSTDTQYF. As DNA, the CDR3 is TGCAGTGCTGCCCCATACAGGGGGAGCACAGATACGCAGTATTTT.

The chain joins TRBV3-1 to TRBJ2-7, with D possibly TRBD2 on 5 matching bases. CDR3 length: 15 amino acids. V was clipped by 4 bases and J by 0 bases, with 13 bases between them. Germline V gives CDR1 LGHDT, CDR2 YNNKEL (reference sequence). CDR3 DNA sequence: TGTGCCAGCAGCCTGCTTAGCGTGAGCTCCTACGAGCAGTACTTC. Translating gives CASSLLSVSSYEQYF.

This clonotype was detected only a few times. The CDR3 DNA sequence: TGCAGTGCTAGGACGTTAGCGGGAGGTCCCCCGGGGACCCAGTACTTC. This sequence encodes CSARTLAGGPPGTQYF. The gene calls are TRBV20-1 and TRBJ2-5, with TRBD2 matching over 10 bases. The CDR3 is 16 amino acids. Germline values: CDR1 DFQATT, CDR2 SNEGSKA (reference sequence). The trim removed 3 bases at V and 7 bases at J, leaving 14 bases unmatched.

The V and J genes are TRBV12-3 or TRBV12-4 and TRBJ1-2; TRBD1 might be the D (5 bases). Trimming removed 2 bases from V and 0 bases from J, with 13 bases in between. CDR3 length: 16 residues. CDR3 bases: TGTGCCAGCAGTTTACTCGGGGCGCGGGCTAACTATGGCTACACCTTC. As protein: CASSLLGARANYGYTF.

This clonotype showed up just a few times. The V gene is TRBV7-6, the J gene TRBJ2-5, with D perhaps TRBD1 (5 bases). The CDR3 has 14 amino acids. Germline V gene data show CDR1 as SGHVS and CDR2 as FNYEAQ. V dropped 1 base and J dropped 2 bases, with 8 bases sitting between them. CDR3 DNA sequence: TGTGCCAGCAGCTTAGAGGCAGGGCAAGAGACCCAGTACTTC. It translates to CASSLEAGQETQYF.

The rearrangement links TRBV11-2 to TRBJ2-1; the match to TRBD2 covers 11 bases. After removal of 8 bases from V and 3 bases from J, the junction contained 9 bases not matched to a gene. This CDR3 spans 16 amino acids. Germline CDR1 and CDR2: SGHAT and FQNNGV. The chain's CDR3 is CASAASLAGGYNEQFF. In nucleotides, the CDR3 is TGTGCCAGCGCGGCCTCTCTAGCGGGAGGCTACAATGAGCAGTTCTTC.

The chain is built from TRBV5-6 and TRBJ2-1; the match to TRBD1 covers 8 bases. The CDR3 runs to 17 residues. The germline V gene encodes CDR1 SGHDT and CDR2 YYEEEE. V lost 3 bases, J lost 6 bases, and 14 bases stayed unmatched. The CDR3 DNA reads TGTGCCAGCAGCTCGCCCTCGGGACAGGTCATGCCCAATGAGCAGTTCTTC. Translation gives CASSSPSGQVMPNEQFF.

The V gene is TRBV29-1, the J gene TRBJ2-1; 8 nucleotides line up with TRBD2. Germline V gene sequence: CDR1 SQVTM, CDR2 ANQGSEA. The V segment lost 4 bases and the J segment 8 bases; nucleotides outside the gene matches: 19. This CDR3 comprises 17 residues. CDR3 sequence: CSVALEGGREVSDEQFF. The CDR3 bases are TGCAGCGTTGCCCTCGAAGGGGGGCGGGAGGTCTCCGATGAGCAGTTCTTC.

The rearrangement links TRBV9 to TRBJ2-1; unclear D gene. Per germline, CDR1 SGDLS and CDR2 YYNGEE. The CDR3 runs to 15 residues. V lost 0 bases, J lost 7 bases, and 14 bases lay in between. CDR3: CASSVAVIAPNEQFF. In DNA form, the CDR3 reads TGTGCCAGCAGCGTAGCGGTTATTGCACCGAATGAGCAGTTCTTC.

This clonotype was seen more than once but under ten times. The chain employs TRBV4-3 and TRBJ2-3, with 9 bases lining up with TRBD2. The germline gives CDR1 LGHNA, CDR2 YSLEER. The CDR3 contains 17 residues. The junction had 11 bases not matched to a gene; V was cut back by 3 bases and J by 4 bases. The CDR3 region is CASSQAPSGDGADTQYF. The CDR3, as DNA: TGCGCCAGCAGCCAGGCCCCTAGCGGGGATGGGGCAGATACGCAGTATTTT.

The chain combines TRBV15 with TRBJ1-1; D is possibly TRBD1 (5 bases). Germline V gene data show CDR1 as LNHNV and CDR2 as YYDKDF (reference sequence). Trimming removed 3 bases at V and 1 base at J, with 9 bases between. The CDR3 loop spans 14 amino acids. As DNA, the CDR3 is TGTGCCACCAGCAGCCTAGACAGGAACACTGAAGCTTTCTTT. Its protein product is CATSSLDRNTEAFF.

This rearrangement joins TRBV12-3 or TRBV12-4 to TRBJ2-7; perhaps TRBD1 as D (6 bases). This CDR3 spans 13 amino acids. Trimming pared 6 bases from V and 3 bases from J, leaving 12 bases between. The DNA for the CDR3 is TGTGCCAGCAGCCGGGACAAGAACTACGAGCAGTACTTC. It codes for CASSRDKNYEQYF.

In its sample, this clonotype was seen a few times. The rearrangement uses TRBV28 and TRBJ2-1; 11 bases match TRBD2. The CDR3 runs to 14 residues. Germline CDR1 MDHEN, CDR2 SYDVKM. The V segment lost 6 bases and the J segment 9 bases; nucleotides outside the gene matches: 7. Here the CDR3 reads CASSLLAGDGEQFF. CDR3 sequence (DNA): TGTGCCAGCAGCCTACTAGCGGGAGATGGTGAGCAGTTCTTC.

In this sample, this clonotype turned up a few times. The chain links TRBV6-1 to TRBJ2-1; D could derive from TRBD1 or TRBD2 (5 bases each). The V end was cut by 2 bases, the J end by 0 bases, with 11 bases between. Germline CDR1 MNHNS, CDR2 SASEGT. CDR3 length equals 16 residues. As DNA, the CDR3 is TGTGCCAGCAGTGAAATTTGGGGGAGCTCCTACAATGAGCAGTTCTTC. Translation: CASSEIWGSSYNEQFF.

The chain recombines TRBV4-1 with TRBJ2-7, with TRBD2 as a possible D gene (5 bases). The CDR3 length is 13 residues. Trimming took off 1 base at V and 2 bases at J, with 6 bases between the two ends. Germline V gene sequence: CDR1 MGHRA, CDR2 YSYEKL. The CDR3 here is CASSQVEAYEQYF. The CDR3 nucleotides are TGCGCCAGCAGCCAAGTGGAGGCCTACGAGCAGTACTTC.

This clonotype was seen a handful of times. The chain couples TRBV29-1 to TRBJ2-7; D call uncertain. Per the germline V gene, CDR1 is SQVTM and CDR2 is ANQGSEA. V was pared by 4 bases and J by 3 bases, with 13 bases between. The CDR3 has 13 residues. The CDR3 region is CSVVGVGNYEQYF. CDR3 DNA sequence: TGCAGCGTTGTGGGCGTCGGCAACTACGAGCAGTACTTC.

The J gene is TRBJ2-5, the V gene TRBV7-9; D is unresolved. CDR1 is SEHNR, CDR2 FQNEAQ, per germline (reference sequence). This CDR3 has 12 residues. The V end lost 6 bases, the J end lost 3 bases, and 8 bases lay between the germline ends. The DNA for the CDR3 is TGTGCCAGCAGAAGCTATGAAGAGACCCAGTACTTC. This codes for CASRSYEETQYF.

The chain uses TRBV7-2 and TRBJ2-5, with D perhaps matching TRBD2 (5 bases). From germline, CDR1 is SGHTA and CDR2 FQGNSA. V gave up 3 bases and J gave up 4 bases, with 9 bases separating them. The CDR3 consists of 13 residues. The CDR3 sequence: CASSFVAIETQYF. CDR3 DNA: TGTGCCAGCAGCTTTGTAGCGATAGAGACCCAGTACTTC.

The chain employs TRBV5-1 and TRBJ1-2; D ambiguous. The germline V gene encodes CDR1 SGHRS and CDR2 YFSETQ. CDR3 length: 13 residues. V was pared by 8 bases and J by 4 bases, with 15 bases between. CDR3 DNA sequence: TGCGCCAGTTCAGACAATCCTTTCTATGGCTACACCTTC. Translating gives CASSDNPFYGYTF.

V and J are TRBV20-1 and TRBJ2-3; D is perhaps TRBD2 (5 bases). This CDR3 spans 15 amino acids. Germline V gene lookup returns CDR1 DFQATT and CDR2 SNEGSKA (reference sequence). Trimming took off 4 bases at V and 2 bases at J, with 16 bases between the two ends. This CDR3 is CSATSDWRITDTQYF. CDR3 coding DNA: TGCAGTGCTACTTCGGACTGGCGAATCACAGATACGCAGTATTTT.

The chain recombines TRBV6-6 with TRBJ1-5; D not certain. The V end lost 7 bases, the J end lost 1 base, and 5 bases lay between the germline ends. This CDR3 is 12 amino acids long. Germline V lookup: CDR1 MNHNY, CDR2 SVGAGI (reference sequence). The CDR3 DNA follows: TGTGCCAGCAACTGGAGCAATCAGCCCCAGCATTTT. Residues: CASNWSNQPQHF.

This clonotype came up once. Sequence at one end of the junction differs from germline and may be a read error. V usage is TRBV2 and J usage is TRBJ1-1; TRBD1 matches at 8 bases. The CDR3 consists of 15 residues. Germline lookup yields CDR1 SNHLY and CDR2 FYNNEI. The CDR3 region is CASSEDRGPNTEAFF. The DNA of the CDR3 is TGTGCCAGCAGCGAAGACAGGGGACCGAACACTGAAGCTTTCTTT. The full variable domain, its missing parts supplied by reference TRBV2 and TRBJ1-1, is EPEVTQTPSHQVTQMGQEVILRCVPISNHLYFYWYRQILGQKVEFLVSFYNNEISEKSEIFDDQFSVERPDGSNFTLKIRSTKLEDSAMYFCASSEDRGPNTEAFFGQGTRLTVV.

The chain joins TRBV28 to TRBJ1-5, with TRBD1 matching 7 bases. The CDR3 loop spans 15 amino acids. CDR1 MDHEN and CDR2 SYDVKM come from the germline V gene. V lost 6 bases, J lost 2 bases, and 7 bases stayed unmatched. This CDR3 is CASRPTGARNQPQHF. The DNA for the CDR3 is TGTGCCAGCAGACCCACAGGGGCCCGCAATCAGCCCCAGCATTTT. Combining the CDR3 with reference TRBV28 and TRBJ1-5 gives the whole variable domain DVKVTQSSRYLVKRTGEKVFLECVQDMDHENMFWYRQDPGLGLRLIYFSYDVKMKEKGDIPEGYSVSREKKERFSLILESASTNQTSMYLCASRPTGARNQPQHFGDGTRLSIL.

This CDR3 is CASTGQYNSPLHF. CDR3 in DNA: TGTGCCAGCACGGGACAGTATAATTCACCCCTCCACTTT. This sequence joins TRBV6-5 and TRBJ1-6; 7 bases map to TRBD1. Looked up from germline, CDR1 is MNHEY and CDR2 is SVGAGI. CDR3 length equals 13 residues. V was pared by 7 bases and J by 4 bases, with 1 base of the junction left unmatched.